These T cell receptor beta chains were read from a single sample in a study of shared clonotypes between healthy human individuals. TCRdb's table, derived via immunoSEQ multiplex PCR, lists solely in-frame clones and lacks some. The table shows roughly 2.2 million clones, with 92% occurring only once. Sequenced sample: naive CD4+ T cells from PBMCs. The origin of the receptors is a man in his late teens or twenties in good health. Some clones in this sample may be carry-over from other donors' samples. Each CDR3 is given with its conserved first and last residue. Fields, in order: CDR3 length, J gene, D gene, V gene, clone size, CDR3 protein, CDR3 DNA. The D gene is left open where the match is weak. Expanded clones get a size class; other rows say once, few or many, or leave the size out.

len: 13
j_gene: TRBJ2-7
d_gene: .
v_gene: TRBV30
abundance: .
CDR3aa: CAWRAATSYEQYF
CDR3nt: TGTGCCTGGAGGGCTGCGACCTCTTACGAGCAGTACTTC

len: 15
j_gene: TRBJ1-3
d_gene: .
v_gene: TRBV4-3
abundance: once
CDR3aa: CASSQAQVAGNTIYF
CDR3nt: TGCGCCAGCAGCCAAGCTCAGGTTGCTGGAAACACCATATATTTT

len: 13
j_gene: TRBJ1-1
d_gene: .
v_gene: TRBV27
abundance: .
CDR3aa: CATRGQLHTEAFF
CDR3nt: TGTGCCACCCGCGGACAGTTACACACTGAAGCTTTCTTT

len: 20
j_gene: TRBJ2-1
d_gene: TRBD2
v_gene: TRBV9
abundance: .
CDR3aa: CASSESSRASGRAGEGEQFF
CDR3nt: TGTGCCAGCAGCGAGAGTTCCAGGGCTAGCGGGAGGGCCGGGGAGGGTGAGCAGTTCTTC

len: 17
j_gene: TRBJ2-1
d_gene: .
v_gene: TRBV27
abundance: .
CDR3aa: CASSLRQKGMDYNEQFF
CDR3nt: TGTGCCAGCAGTTTACGGCAGAAGGGAATGGACTACAATGAGCAGTTCTTC

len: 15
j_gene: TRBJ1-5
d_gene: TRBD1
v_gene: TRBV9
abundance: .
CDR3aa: CASSVGERGHQPQHF
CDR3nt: TGTGCCAGCAGCGTAGGCGAAAGGGGGCATCAGCCCCAGCATTTT

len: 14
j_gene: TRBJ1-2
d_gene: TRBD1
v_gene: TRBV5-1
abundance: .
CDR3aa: CASSLTQGGLGYTF
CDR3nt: TGCGCCAGCAGCTTGACACAGGGGGGCCTTGGCTACACCTTC

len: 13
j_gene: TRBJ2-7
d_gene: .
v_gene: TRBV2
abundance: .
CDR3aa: CASSAERAYEQYF
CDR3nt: TGTGCCAGCAGCGCGGAGCGGGCCTACGAGCAGTACTTC

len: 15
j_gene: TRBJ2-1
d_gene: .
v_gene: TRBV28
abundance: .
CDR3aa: CASSFFWIEKREQFF
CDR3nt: TGTGCCAGCAGTTTTTTCTGGATAGAAAAACGCGAGCAGTTCTTC

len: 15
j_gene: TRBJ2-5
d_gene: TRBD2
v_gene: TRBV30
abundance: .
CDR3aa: CAWTRVAGGRETQYF
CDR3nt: TGTGCCTGGACCCGTGTAGCGGGAGGAAGAGAGACCCAGTACTTC

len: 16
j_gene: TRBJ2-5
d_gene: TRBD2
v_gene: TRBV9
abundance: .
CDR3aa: CASSVSAGGEQETQYF
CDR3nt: TGTGCCAGCAGCGTATCAGCGGGAGGGGAACAAGAGACCCAGTACTTC

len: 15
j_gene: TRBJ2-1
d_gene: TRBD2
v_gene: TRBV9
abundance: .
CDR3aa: CASSVVSGRNNEQFF
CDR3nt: TGTGCCAGCAGCGTCGTGAGCGGGAGGAACAATGAGCAGTTCTTC

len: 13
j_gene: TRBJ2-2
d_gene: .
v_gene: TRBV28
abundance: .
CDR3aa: CASSPQGTGELFF
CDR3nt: TGTGCCAGCAGCCCCCAGGGGACCGGGGAGCTGTTTTTT

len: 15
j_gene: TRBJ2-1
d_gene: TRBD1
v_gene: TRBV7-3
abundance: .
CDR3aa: CASSPGTGGNNEQFF
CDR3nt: TGTGCCAGCAGCCCCGGGACAGGGGGAAACAATGAGCAGTTCTTC

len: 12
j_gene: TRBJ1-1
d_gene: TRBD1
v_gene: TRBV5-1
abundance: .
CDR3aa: CASSFGQGAAFF
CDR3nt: TGCGCCAGCAGCTTTGGACAGGGGGCTGCTTTCTTT

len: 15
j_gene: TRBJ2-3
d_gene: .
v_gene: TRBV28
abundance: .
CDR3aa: CASTYPGFSTDTQYF
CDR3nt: TGTGCCAGCACGTATCCGGGATTCAGTACAGATACGCAGTATTTT

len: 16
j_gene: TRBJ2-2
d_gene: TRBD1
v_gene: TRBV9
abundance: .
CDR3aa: CASSVGGGQGGGELFF
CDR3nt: TGTGCCAGCAGCGTAGGGGGTGGACAGGGCGGCGGGGAGCTGTTTTTT

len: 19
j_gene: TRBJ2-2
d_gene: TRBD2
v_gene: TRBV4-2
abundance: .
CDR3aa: CASSQDLVGTSGIVGELFF
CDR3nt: TGTGCCAGCAGCCAAGATCTGGTAGGGACTAGCGGGATTGTCGGGGAGCTGTTTTTT

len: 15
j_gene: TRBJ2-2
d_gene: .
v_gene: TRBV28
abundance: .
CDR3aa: CASSLRPPGTGELFF
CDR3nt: TGTGCCAGCAGTCTAAGACCCCCGGGCACCGGGGAGCTGTTTTTT

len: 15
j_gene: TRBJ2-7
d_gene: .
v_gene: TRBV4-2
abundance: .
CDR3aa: CASSQDLVGEGEQYF
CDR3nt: TGTGCCAGCAGCCAAGATCTAGTCGGGGAAGGCGAGCAGTACTTC

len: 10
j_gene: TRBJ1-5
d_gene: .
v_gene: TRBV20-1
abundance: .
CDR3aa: CSAPRGTQHF
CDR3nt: TGCAGTGCCCCCCGGGGAACCCAGCATTTT

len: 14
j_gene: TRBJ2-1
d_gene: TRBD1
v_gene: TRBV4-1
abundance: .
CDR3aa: CASSHPNTGDEQFF
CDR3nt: TGCGCCAGCAGCCATCCCAATACAGGGGATGAGCAGTTCTTC

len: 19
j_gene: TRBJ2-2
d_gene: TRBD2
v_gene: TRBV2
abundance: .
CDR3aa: CASSVYEGLAGGYTGELFF
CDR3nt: TGTGCCAGCAGTGTATATGAGGGACTAGCGGGAGGGTACACCGGGGAGCTGTTTTTT

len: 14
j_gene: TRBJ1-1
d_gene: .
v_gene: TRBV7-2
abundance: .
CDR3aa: CASSLQGLNTEAFF
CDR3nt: TGTGCCAGCAGCTTGCAGGGGTTGAACACTGAAGCTTTCTTT

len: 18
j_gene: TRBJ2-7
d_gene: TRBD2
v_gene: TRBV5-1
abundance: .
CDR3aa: CASSLGASGRAVFYEQYF
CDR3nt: TGCGCCAGCAGCTTGGGGGCTAGCGGGAGGGCCGTGTTCTACGAGCAGTACTTC

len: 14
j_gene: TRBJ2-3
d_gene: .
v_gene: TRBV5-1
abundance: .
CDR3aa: CASSRDIDTDTQYF
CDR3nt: TGCGCCAGCAGCAGGGACATAGACACAGATACGCAGTATTTT

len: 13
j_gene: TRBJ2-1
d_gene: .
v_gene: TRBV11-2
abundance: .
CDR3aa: CASTISGPRLQFF
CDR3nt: TGTGCCAGCACCATATCTGGGCCGAGGCTTCAGTTCTTC

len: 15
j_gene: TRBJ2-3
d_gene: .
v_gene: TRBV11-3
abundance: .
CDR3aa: CASSLGQPRTDTQYF
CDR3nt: TGTGCCAGCAGCTTAGGGCAGCCTCGCACAGATACGCAGTATTTT

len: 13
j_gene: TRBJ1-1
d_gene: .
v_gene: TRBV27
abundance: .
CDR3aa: CASRGGSEAEAFF
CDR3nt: TGTGCCAGCAGGGGGGGATCCGAAGCTGAAGCTTTCTTT

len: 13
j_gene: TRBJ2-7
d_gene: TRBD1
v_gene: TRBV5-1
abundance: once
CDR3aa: CASSVGQTYEQYF
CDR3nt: TGCGCCAGCAGCGTGGGACAGACCTACGAGCAGTACTTC

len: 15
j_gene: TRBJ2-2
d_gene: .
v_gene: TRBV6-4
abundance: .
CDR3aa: CASSSSVGGTGELFF
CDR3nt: TGTGCCAGCAGCTCTAGTGTAGGAGGCACCGGGGAGCTGTTTTTT

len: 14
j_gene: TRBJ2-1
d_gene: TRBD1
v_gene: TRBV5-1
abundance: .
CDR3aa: CASSFRDRGNEQFF
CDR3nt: TGCGCCAGCAGCTTCCGGGACAGGGGCAATGAGCAGTTCTTC

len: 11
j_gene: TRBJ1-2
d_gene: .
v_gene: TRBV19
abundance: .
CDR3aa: CASSIGPSYTF
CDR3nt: TGTGCCAGTAGTATTGGCCCTAGCTACACCTTC

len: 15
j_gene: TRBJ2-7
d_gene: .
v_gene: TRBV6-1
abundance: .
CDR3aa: CASSEASGRPYEQYF
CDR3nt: TGTGCCAGCAGTGAAGCGAGCGGTCGTCCCTACGAGCAGTACTTC

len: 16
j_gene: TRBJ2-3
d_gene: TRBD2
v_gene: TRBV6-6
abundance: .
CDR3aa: CASSYLLAGSTDTQYF
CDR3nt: TGTGCCAGCAGTTACTTACTAGCGGGAAGCACAGATACGCAGTATTTT

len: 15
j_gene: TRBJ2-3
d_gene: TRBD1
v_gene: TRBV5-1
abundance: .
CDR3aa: CASSRLTGVTDTQYF
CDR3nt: TGCGCCAGCAGCCGTCTGACAGGGGTCACAGATACGCAGTATTTT

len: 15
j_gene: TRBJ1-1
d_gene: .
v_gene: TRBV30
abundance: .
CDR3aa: CATPLGGAMDTEAFF
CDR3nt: TGTGCCACCCCACTCGGGGGGGCAATGGACACTGAAGCTTTCTTT

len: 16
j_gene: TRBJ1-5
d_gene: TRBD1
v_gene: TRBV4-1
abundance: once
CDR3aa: CASSQLTGGSNQPQHF
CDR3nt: TGCGCCAGCAGCCAGCTCACAGGGGGGAGCAATCAGCCCCAGCATTTT

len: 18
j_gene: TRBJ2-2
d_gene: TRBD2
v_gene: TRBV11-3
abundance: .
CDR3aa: CASSSQGLAGPNTGELFF
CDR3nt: TGTGCCAGCAGCTCCCAGGGACTAGCGGGACCGAACACCGGGGAGCTGTTTTTT

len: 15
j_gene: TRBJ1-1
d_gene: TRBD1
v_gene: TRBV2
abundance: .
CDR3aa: CASSGTRGLVTEAFF
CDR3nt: TGTGCCAGCAGTGGAACCAGGGGGCTAGTCACTGAAGCTTTCTTT

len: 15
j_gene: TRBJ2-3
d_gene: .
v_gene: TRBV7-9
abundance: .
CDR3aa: CASSLGLLSTDTQYF
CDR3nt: TGTGCCAGCAGCTTAGGACTCCTAAGCACAGATACGCAGTATTTT

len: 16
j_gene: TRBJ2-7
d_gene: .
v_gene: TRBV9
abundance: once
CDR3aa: CASSASHGLGVYEQYF
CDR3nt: TGTGCCAGCAGCGCCTCCCATGGACTGGGAGTCTACGAGCAGTACTTC

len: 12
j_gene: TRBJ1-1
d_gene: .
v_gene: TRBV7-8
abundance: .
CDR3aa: CASSLVGVGAFF
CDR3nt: TGTGCCAGCAGCTTAGTGGGTGTTGGAGCTTTCTTT

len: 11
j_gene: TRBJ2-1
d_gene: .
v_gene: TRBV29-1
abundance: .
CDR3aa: CSVEGSRDRFF
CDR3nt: TGCAGCGTTGAGGGCAGCAGGGACCGCTTCTTC

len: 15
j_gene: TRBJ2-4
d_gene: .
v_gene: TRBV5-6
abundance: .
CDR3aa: CASSSHGVAKNIQYF
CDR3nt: TGTGCCAGCAGCTCACATGGGGTTGCCAAAAACATTCAGTACTTC

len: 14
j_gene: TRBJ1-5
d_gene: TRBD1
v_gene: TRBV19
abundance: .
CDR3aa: CASSTDRVGQPQHF
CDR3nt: TGTGCCAGTAGTACGGACAGGGTAGGTCAGCCCCAGCATTTT

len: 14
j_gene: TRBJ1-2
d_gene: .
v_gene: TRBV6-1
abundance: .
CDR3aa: CASRPFWTAYGYTF
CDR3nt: TGTGCCAGCAGACCTTTCTGGACAGCTTATGGCTACACCTTC

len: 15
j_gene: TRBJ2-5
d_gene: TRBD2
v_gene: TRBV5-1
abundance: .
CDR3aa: CASSLGLAGQETQYF
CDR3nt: TGCGCCAGCAGCTTGGGTCTAGCGGGACAAGAGACCCAGTACTTC